This TCR beta chain was sequenced for a study of shared clonotypes between healthy human individuals. The assay was immunoSEQ multiplex PCR, and TCRdb's table has in-frame clones only and misses some. The sample holds 1.4 million or so clones; approximately 98.5% are singletons and the top ten take 0.36%. The sample was naive CD4+ T cells sorted from blood. Described subset: CD45RA+ positively selected. The TCR sequence derives from a man aged 30-40 years in good health.

In nucleotides, the CDR3 is TGTGCCAGCGTACTCTCGGACACCGGGGAGCTGTTTTTT. Its translation: CASVLSDTGELFF. This chain joins TRBV6-6 and TRBJ2-2; no firm D call. Germline V gives CDR1 MNHNY, CDR2 SVGAGI (reference sequence). V lost 8 bases, J lost 3 bases, and 10 bases lay in between. This CDR3 has 13 amino acids.